These 29 T cell receptor beta chains were sequenced from one sample in a study of T-cell memory formation after mild COVID-19. MiXCR, run by TCRdb on the 5' RACE reads, gives a single entry per CDR3 protein. The profile shows 80,000 to 90,000 distinct CDR3 sequences, approximately 25% of them singletons. The specimen sequenced was PBMCs or a T cell subset sorted from them (not recorded which). These receptor sequences come from a man between 18 and 29 years old who had mild COVID-19 (a few samples of this study predate the infection). Cell type and time point are not known.

The genes are TRBV6-5 and TRBJ2-3; 14 bases align to TRBD2. The CDR3 is made up of 18 amino acids. V shed 6 bases and J 0 bases; nucleotides not matched to a gene: 8. Germline CDR1 and CDR2: MNHEY and SVGAGI. CDR3 nucleotides: TGTGCCAGCAGCTCCGGACTAGCGGGGGGAGCTAGCACAGATACGCAGTATTTT. It codes for CASSSGLAGGASTDTQYF.

This clonotype was seen more than once but under ten times. The chain recombines TRBV4-1 with TRBJ1-2, with a tentative D call TRBD1 (6 bases). The length of the CDR3 is 14 residues. Deletions cut 4 bases from V and 2 bases from J, with 11 bases between. CDR1 MGHRA and CDR2 YSYEKL come from the germline V gene. The DNA for the CDR3 is TGCGCCAGCAGCCCCCGGACAGTAAACTATGGCTACACCTTC. Protein: CASSPRTVNYGYTF.

This chain connects TRBV6-2 or TRBV6-3 to TRBJ2-5; 10 positions agree with TRBD2. Germline loops: CDR1 MNHEY, CDR2 SVGEGT. V gave up 0 bases and J gave up 4 bases; unmatched junction bases: 5. There are 16 residues in the CDR3. CDR3 DNA: TGTGCCAGCAGTTACTCGATCGCTAGCGGGGGAGAGACCCAGTACTTC. Translating gives CASSYSIASGGETQYF.

This clonotype occurred a few times. The chain joins TRBV13 to TRBJ2-3; a possible D gene is TRBD1 (6 bases). The CDR3 is 17 residues long. CDR1 and CDR2 (germline): PRHDT, FYEKMQ (reference sequence). Trimming took 1 base from V and 2 from J, leaving 16 bases between them. CDR3 bases: TGTGCCAGCAGCTTAGCCCCAAACAGGGAACTCACAGATACGCAGTATTTT. Its translation: CASSLAPNRELTDTQYF.

This rearrangement joins TRBV6-1 to TRBJ2-3; no clear D gene. Germline values: CDR1 MNHNS, CDR2 SASEGT. CDR3 length equals 13 residues. Trimming pared 3 bases from V and 2 bases from J, leaving 6 bases between. The CDR3 sequence: CASSDRPTDTQYF. The CDR3 DNA is TGTGCCAGCAGTGACAGACCCACAGATACGCAGTATTTT.

This clonotype was observed once. This chain's CDR3 is CSVDGLAGVLTDTQYF. The CDR3 DNA is TGCAGCGTTGACGGACTAGCGGGGGTTCTAACAGATACGCAGTATTTT. The chain is built from TRBV29-1 and TRBJ2-3, with TRBD2 matching 13 bases. Trimming at V came to 3 bases and at J to 3 bases, leaving 6 bases not matched to a gene. The length of the CDR3 is 16 residues. The V gene's germline CDR1 is SQVTM and CDR2 ANQGSEA.

This clonotype was recorded a few times. V and J are TRBV7-9 and TRBJ2-2, with D maybe TRBD1 (7 bases). Deletions cut 4 bases from V and 6 bases from J, with 21 bases between. Germline lookup yields CDR1 SEHNR and CDR2 FQNEAQ (reference sequence). The CDR3 has 17 amino acids. Here the CDR3 reads CASSSPSRRGRAGELFF. CDR3 nucleotide sequence: TGTGCCAGCAGCTCCCCCTCTAGGAGGGGGCGTGCCGGGGAGCTGTTTTTT.

The chain employs TRBV7-6 and TRBJ1-5; no firm D call. Trimming removed 3 bases from V and 7 bases from J, with 10 bases in between. From germline, CDR1 is SGHVS and CDR2 FNYEAQ. The CDR3 is made up of 13 amino acids. The CDR3 coding sequence is TGTGCCAGCAGCTTCGGAGGGTGGCAGCCCCAGCATTTT. This codes for CASSFGGWQPQHF.

This clonotype showed up just a few times. This chain uses TRBV11-2 with TRBJ2-7; the D gene is possibly TRBD1 (6 bases). CDR3 size: 14 residues. Deletions cut 3 bases from V and 3 bases from J, with 12 bases between. Germline CDR1 and CDR2: SGHAT and FQNNGV. The CDR3 DNA reads TGTGCCAGCAGCTTTGGGACACCTCTCTACGAGCAGTACTTC. Its translation is CASSFGTPLYEQYF.

This clonotype was observed a handful of times. The chain combines TRBV7-9 with TRBJ1-1; D gene unclear. The ends were cut back, 8 bases at V and 0 bases at J, with 7 bases in the middle. The germline V gene has CDR1 SEHNR and CDR2 FQNEAQ (reference sequence). The CDR3 extends over 12 amino acids. The CDR3 nucleotides are TGTGCCAGCTCCTTTTTGAACACTGAAGCTTTCTTT. This sequence encodes CASSFLNTEAFF. Drawing the rest from reference TRBV7-9 and TRBJ1-1, the complete variable domain is DTGVSQNPRHKITKRGQNVTFRCDPISEHNRLYWYRQTLGQGPEFLTYFQNEAQLEKSRLLSDRFSAERPKGSFSTLEIQRTEQGDSAMYLCASSFLNTEAFFGQGTRLTVV.

The V and J genes are TRBV29-1 and TRBJ1-5; D is unclear. With 2 bases removed from V and 0 bases from J, the gap between germline ends came to 14 bases. Per germline, CDR1 SQVTM and CDR2 ANQGSEA. The CDR3 sequence is 16 residues long. The CDR3 DNA sequence: TGCAGCGTTGAAATCGGGCCAGGAACTAGCAATCAGCCCCAGCATTTT. As protein: CSVEIGPGTSNQPQHF.

This clonotype came up a few times. This rearrangement joins TRBV4-3 to TRBJ2-5; TRBD1 matches at 8 bases. V dropped 1 base and J dropped 5; count of bases not matched to a gene: 6. Per the germline V gene, CDR1 is LGHNA and CDR2 is YSLEER. This CDR3 comprises 15 residues. This CDR3 is CASSQAQGVGETQYF. DNA of the CDR3: TGCGCCAGCAGCCAAGCACAGGGGGTCGGGGAGACCCAGTACTTC.

The J gene is TRBJ2-2, the V gene TRBV20-1; no clear D. V was cut by 1 base and J by 4 bases, with 10 bases left in between. CDR3 size: 14 residues. The germline V gene encodes CDR1 DFQATT and CDR2 SNEGSKA (reference sequence). The CDR3 DNA sequence: TGCAGTGCTAGAGGGGCTTGGATCACCGGGGAGCTGTTTTTT. Translated: CSARGAWITGELFF.

This clonotype appeared a few times. This chain joins TRBV15 and TRBJ2-2; a weak D match, TRBD2 (5 bases). CDR1 is LNHNV and CDR2 is YYDKDF in the germline V gene (reference sequence). The V end lost 4 bases, the J end lost 0 bases, and 9 bases lay between the germline ends. The CDR3 is 15 residues long. CDR3 region: CATSNRDANTGELFF. The CDR3 DNA follows: TGTGCCACCAGCAACCGGGATGCGAACACCGGGGAGCTGTTTTTT.

This clonotype has ten or more counts. The genes are TRBV5-1 and TRBJ1-1; 10 bases agree with TRBD1. Germline V gene sequence: CDR1 SGHRS, CDR2 YFSETQ. The CDR3 loop spans 15 amino acids. J was trimmed by 4 bases and V by 0 bases; bases with no gene match: 3. This chain's CDR3 is CASSLERTGGTEAFF. The CDR3 DNA follows: TGCGCCAGCAGCTTGGAGAGGACAGGGGGCACTGAAGCTTTCTTT. Variable domain in full (rest from reference TRBV5-1 and TRBJ1-1): KAGVTQTPRYLIKTRGQQVTLSCSPISGHRSVSWYQQTPGQGLQFLFEYFSETQRNKGNFPGRFSGRQFSNSRSEMNVSTLELGDSALYLCASSLERTGGTEAFFGQGTRLTVV.

The rearrangement uses TRBV7-3 and TRBJ2-1; possible D gene TRBD2, 6 bases. V lost 4 bases and J 4 bases, leaving 11 bases between the germline ends. In germline, CDR1 is SGHTA, CDR2 FQGTGA. There are 14 residues in the CDR3. CDR3 DNA sequence: TGTGCCAGCAGCTCTTCCGGGGGTTACAATGAGCAGTTCTTC. It specifies CASSSSGGYNEQFF.

This clonotype has a handful of counts. The rearrangement links TRBV7-8 to TRBJ2-5; no clear D. This CDR3 comprises 12 residues. CDR1 SGHVS and CDR2 FQNEAQ come from the germline V gene. CDR3 region: CANGGYQETQYF. The CDR3 DNA sequence: TGTGCTAACGGTGGCTACCAAGAGACCCAGTACTTC. Using reference TRBV7-8 and TRBJ2-5 for the parts outside the CDR3, the full variable domain is GAGVSQSPRYKVAKRGQDVALRCDPISGHVSLFWYQQALGQGPEFLTYFQNEAQLDKSGLPSDRFFAERPEGSVSTLKIQRTQQEDSAVYLCANGGYQETQYFGPGTRLLVL.

This clonotype was counted once. In nucleotides, the CDR3 is TGTGCCACCAGTGAGGAACCTTACAATGAGCAGTTCTTC. Translated, it gives CATSEEPYNEQFF. The chain carries TRBV24-1 and TRBJ2-1; the D is unclear. V shed 4 bases and J shed 4 bases, with 7 bases lying between them. The CDR3 has 13 residues. Per germline, CDR1 KGHDR and CDR2 SFDVKD.

V usage is TRBV5-4 and J usage is TRBJ2-7, with TRBD1 matching 8 bases. This CDR3 spans 16 amino acids. J lost 4 bases, V lost 0 bases, and 9 bases had no gene match. Germline assignment: CDR1 SGHNT and CDR2 YYREEE (reference sequence). CDR3 nucleotide sequence: TGTGCCAGCAGCTTGGCCTATGGACAGGGTGTATACGAGCAGTACTTC. It encodes CASSLAYGQGVYEQYF.

CDR3 DNA: TGTGCCAGCAGCAACCGAACAGGGGGCAACGACGAGCAGTACTTC. Translated: CASSNRTGGNDEQYF. This chain uses TRBV7-9 with TRBJ2-7, with TRBD1 matching 9 bases. This CDR3 region has 15 residues. Germline V gene lookup returns CDR1 SEHNR and CDR2 FQNEAQ (reference sequence). Losses at the gene ends were 5 bases for V and 5 bases for J; bases not matched to a gene: 10.

This rearrangement joins TRBV5-1 to TRBJ2-3; D is unresolved. The CDR3 is 13 residues long. V shed 7 bases and J shed 2 bases, with 11 bases lying between them. The germline V gene has CDR1 SGHRS and CDR2 YFSETQ. The DNA of the CDR3 is TGCGCCAGCGCTGGGATCCTCACAGATACGCAGTATTTT. This gives the protein CASAGILTDTQYF.

The rearrangement uses TRBV5-1 and TRBJ1-1; TRBD1 aligns across 7 bases. Germline V gene sequence: CDR1 SGHRS, CDR2 YFSETQ. The CDR3 loop spans 16 amino acids. After removal of 2 bases from V and 4 bases from J, the junction contained 11 bases not matched to a gene. For the CDR3, the DNA is TGCGCCAGCAGCTTAGAGGGGGCCTACCTAGGCACTGAAGCTTTCTTT. This translates into CASSLEGAYLGTEAFF.

The chain uses TRBV7-2 and TRBJ2-3; D not certain. Germline CDR1 is SGHTA and CDR2 is FQGNSA. The CDR3 is 13 residues long. The V end lost 5 bases, the J end lost 6 bases, and 12 bases lay between the germline ends. The CDR3 DNA follows: TGTGCCAGCAGCCCCGGAACCGGGGATACGCAGTATTTT. This codes for CASSPGTGDTQYF.

This chain uses TRBV6-2 or TRBV6-3 with TRBJ1-2; no clear D gene. The CDR3 sequence is 13 residues long. Trimming pared 2 bases from V and 6 bases from J, leaving 10 bases between. CDR1 MNHEY and CDR2 SVGEGT come from the germline V gene. The CDR3 loop reads CASSYRVYDGYTF. The CDR3, as DNA: TGTGCCAGCAGTTACAGGGTTTACGATGGCTACACCTTC.

This clonotype was observed at least ten times. The CDR3 here is CASRPLAGGRETQYF. DNA of the CDR3: TGTGCCAGCAGGCCTCTAGCGGGGGGCCGGGAGACCCAGTACTTC. The chain recombines TRBV2 with TRBJ2-5; 11 nucleotides match TRBD2. CDR3 length: 15 residues. CDR1 SNHLY and CDR2 FYNNEI come from the germline V gene. Unmatched junction bases numbered 8, after V lost 6 bases and J lost 5 bases.

The chain carries TRBV5-6 and TRBJ1-2, with D possibly being TRBD1 (6 bases). CDR3 size: 12 residues. V dropped 5 bases and J dropped 7 bases, with 12 bases sitting between them. Germline CDR1 reads SGHDT; CDR2 reads YYEEEE. This chain's CDR3 is CASRTTRGGYTF. CDR3 DNA: TGTGCCAGCAGAACCACCAGGGGTGGCTACACCTTC. Using reference TRBV5-6 and TRBJ1-2 for the parts outside the CDR3, the full variable domain is DAGVTQSPTHLIKTRGQQVTLRCSPKSGHDTVSWYQQALGQGPQFIFQYYEEEERQRGNFPDRFSGHQFPNYSSELNVNALLLGDSALYLCASRTTRGGYTFGSGTRLTVV.

The sample holds a few counts of this clonotype. This chain connects TRBV28 to TRBJ2-3; D is possibly TRBD1 or TRBD2 (6 bases each). Trimming stripped 2 bases from V and 7 bases from J, with 25 bases between. Germline CDR1 MDHEN, CDR2 SYDVKM. The CDR3 has 18 amino acids. The CDR3: CASSLDVFGGPAPNTQYF. In DNA, the CDR3 is TGTGCCAGCAGTTTAGATGTGTTCGGGGGCCCCGCCCCAAATACGCAGTATTTT.

V gene TRBV5-6 combines with J gene TRBJ2-7; 7 bases fit TRBD1. This CDR3 is built from 14 residues. The V and J ends lost 4 bases and 3 bases, in that order; junction bases with no gene match: 7. Germline V gives CDR1 SGHDT, CDR2 YYEEEE. CDR3 coding DNA: TGTGCCAGCAGCGGCCGGGACAGCAACTACGAGCAGTACGTC. Amino acid sequence: CASSGRDSNYEQYV.

This clonotype turned up a few times. The CDR3 sequence: CASSLSGLQGYF. CDR3 in DNA: TGTGCCAGCAGCTTATCAGGACTTCAGGGGTATTTT. The chain links TRBV7-9 to TRBJ2-3; D is tentatively TRBD1 or TRBD2 (5 bases each). Germline CDR1 reads SEHNR; CDR2 reads FQNEAQ (reference sequence). V was cut by 2 bases and J by 14 bases, with 14 bases left in between. The CDR3 sequence is 12 residues long. Supplemented by reference TRBV7-9 and TRBJ2-3, the full variable domain reads DTGVSQNPRHKITKRGQNVTFRCDPISEHNRLYWYRQTLGQGPEFLTYFQNEAQLEKSRLLSDRFSAERPKGSFSTLEIQRTEQGDSAMYLCASSLSGLQGYFGPGTRLTVL.